This TCR beta chain was recovered during a study of CD8+ T cells in alopecia areata. Study information: In an open-label trial, patients got 5 to 10 mg tofacitinib twice daily. The duration of tofacitinib was 6 to 18 months, with 6 months off drug afterward.

The CDR3 spans 15 residues. Germline CDR1 is LNHDA and CDR2 is SQIVND (reference sequence). V was shortened by 3 bases and J by 5 bases, with 11 bases between the two germline ends. Extracted RNA was reverse transcribed, and the resulting cDNA served as sequencing template. Sequencing used immunoSEQ multiplex PCR; TCRdb keeps in-frame clones, though not all of them. The sample records under 200,000 clones, roughly 60% being singletons. As to treatment: oral pan-JAK inhibitor, 5-10 mg twice daily. Lesional scalp punch biopsies and peripheral blood were collected from alopecia areata patients. The receptor comes from a human donor with alopecia areata. This chain connects TRBV19 to TRBJ1-6; a weak D match, TRBD1 (6 bases). The sequencing used CD4+ T cells sorted from blood, collected at week 24, from a patient treated with tofacitinib. The CDR3 loop is CASSIGQWDNSPLHF. The CDR3 DNA is TGTGCCAGTAGTATTGGACAGTGGGATAATTCACCCCTCCACTTT.